This entry describes one T cell receptor beta chain. Through a sample-barcoded 5' primer and a J-beta primer mix, a second PCR was run for about 6 to 11 cycles. A template-switch adaptor with 12 random nucleotides tagged each cDNA molecule. From the 5' RACE reads, TCRdb called clonotypes with MiXCR, one entry per CDR3 protein. The sample records 600,000 to 1,000,000 distinct CDR3 sequences, 25% being singletons. This record comes from a study of blood T cells in healthy people across ages. From germline, CDR1 is MGHRA and CDR2 YSYEKL. Trimming removed 4 bases from V and 5 bases from J; junction bases left unmatched: 9. The CDR3 spans 15 residues. The sample was also linked to a second study, of T cells of mothers and their children. That source reports: Extraction yielded RNA that went, in full, into cDNA synthesis at roughly 1.4 ug per 15 ul.

The sample consisted of blood. This sequence joins TRBV4-1 and TRBJ2-3; 7 nucleotides align to TRBD2. The receptor was derived from a boy aged 5-17 years in good health. Written as DNA, the CDR3 is TGCGCCAGCAGCCCGGGGGGTGGGTGGGGAGATACGCAGTATTTT. Translating it yields CASSPGGGWGDTQYF.